These T cell receptor beta chains were read from a single sample in a study of cytomegalovirus exposure and HLA in healthy donors. Sequenced by immunoSEQ multiplex PCR; TCRdb stores in-frame clones only, minus some. The sample records tens of thousands of clones, over 60% being singletons. The sequencing input was PBMCs. The receptors derive from a man aged 35 to 55 in good health and CMV-seropositive. Each CDR3 is given with its conserved first and last residue. The D gene is left open where the match is weak. Expanded clones get a size class; other rows say once, few or many, or leave the size out.

TRBJ1-5 | 15 | - | TRBV5-1 | - | TGCGCCAGCAGCCCGATGCCTAATAGCAATCAGCCCCAGCATTTT | CASSPMPNSNQPQHF
TRBJ1-4 | 15 | - | TRBV6-5 | - | TGTGCCAGCAGTTCTGCGACAGGATCTAATGAAAAACTGTTTTTT | CASSSATGSNEKLFF
TRBJ1-2 | 13 | - | TRBV30 | few | TGTGCCTGGAGTGTTCGAACAGCCTATGGCTACACCTTC | CAWSVRTAYGYTF
TRBJ2-2 | 16 | - | TRBV19 | - | TGTGCCAGTAGTATGCTAGTAGTAACGACCACCGGGGAGCTGTTTTTT | CASSMLVVTTTGELFF
TRBJ2-7 | 15 | TRBD2 | TRBV6-6 | - | TGTGCCAGCAGTCCCGGGACTAGCGGTACCTACGAGCAGTACTTC | CASSPGTSGTYEQYF
TRBJ1-4 | 15 | - | TRBV7-2 | few | TGTGCCAGCAGCGTACTAGGAGCAACTAATGAAAAACTGTTTTTT | CASSVLGATNEKLFF
TRBJ2-7 | 16 | TRBD2 | TRBV28 | - | TGTGCCAGCACCTTAGCCGGGACTAGCGGGAGCTACGAGCAGTACTTC | CASTLAGTSGSYEQYF
TRBJ1-2 | 14 | TRBD1 | TRBV6-6 | once | TGTGCCAGCAGCCGGGACAGTGAGTCCTATGGCTACACCTTC | CASSRDSESYGYTF
TRBJ2-3 | 15 | - | TRBV25-1 | once | TGTGCCAGCAGTGAGGGCTCCTCCTCTAGCTACCCGCAGTATTTT | CASSEGSSSSYPQYF
TRBJ1-2 | 14 | TRBD1 | TRBV7-9 | - | TGTGCCAGCAGCACCGAGGGACAGGGGGCCGTCTACACCTTC | CASSTEGQGAVYTF
TRBJ1-1 | 15 | - | TRBV7-8 | - | TGTGCCAGCAGCTTAGTAGGACAGAAGAACACTGAAGCTTTCTTT | CASSLVGQKNTEAFF
TRBJ1-5 | 15 | TRBD1 | TRBV19 | few | TGTGCCAGTAGTATTGGGACAGGGAGCAATCAGCCCCAGCATTTT | CASSIGTGSNQPQHF
TRBJ1-2 | 14 | - | TRBV29-1 | once | TGCAGCGTTGAAGGGCCTACAGGGAACTATGGCTACACCTTC | CSVEGPTGNYGYTF
TRBJ1-4 | 15 | - | TRBV4-1 | - | TGCGCCACCTCCTTACAGGGCCTTTGGGATGAAAAACTGTTTTTT | CATSLQGLWDEKLFF
TRBJ2-3 | 15 | - | TRBV5-1 | - | TGCGCCAGCAGCTTGCAGAACAGGGGCACAGATACGCAGTATTTT | CASSLQNRGTDTQYF
TRBJ1-2 | 14 | - | TRBV2 | - | TGTGCCAGCACCCAAGAGGGGGAGTCCTATGGCTACACCTTC | CASTQEGESYGYTF
TRBJ1-5 | 14 | - | TRBV7-2 | - | TGTGCCAGCAGCGAACAGGGCTACAATCAGCCCCAGCATTTT | CASSEQGYNQPQHF
TRBJ2-2 | 14 | - | TRBV7-9 | - | TGTGCCAGCAGCTTAGGTTCAAACACCGGGGAGCTGTTTTTT | CASSLGSNTGELFF
TRBJ1-5 | 13 | - | TRBV6-1 | - | TGTGCCACCCTACCCGGAGGCAATCAGCCCCAGCATTTT | CATLPGGNQPQHF
TRBJ1-5 | 15 | TRBD1 | TRBV7-2 | few | TGTGCCAGCAGCTTACGGACAGGAGTCAATCAGCCCCAGCATTTT | CASSLRTGVNQPQHF
TRBJ2-1 | 15 | TRBD2 | TRBV25-1 | - | TGTGCCAGCACCGGACTAGCGGGGGGGCTGGGTGAGCAGTTCTTC | CASTGLAGGLGEQFF
TRBJ2-2 | 13 | - | TRBV29-1 | few | TGCAGCGTTGTACGAGCGAACACCGGGGAGCTGTTTTTT | CSVVRANTGELFF
TRBJ2-3 | 15 | - | TRBV2 | - | TGTGCCAGCAGTGCGGGCGGGCCTAGCACAGATACGCAGTATTTT | CASSAGGPSTDTQYF
TRBJ1-1 | 13 | - | TRBV5-8 | - | TGTGCCAGCAGCCCCTCGTACAGGGCTGAAGCTTTCTTT | CASSPSYRAEAFF
TRBJ2-7 | 13 | - | TRBV30 | - | TGTGCCTGGAGTGAGGGGAGGCCCTACGAGCAGTACTTC | CAWSEGRPYEQYF
TRBJ1-4 | 12 | - | TRBV28 | - | TGTGCCAGCAGGGCATTGAATGAAAAACTGTTTTTT | CASRALNEKLFF
TRBJ2-7 | 14 | TRBD1 | TRBV6-1 | - | TGTGCCAGCAGTGCCGGGACAGGGGCCTACGAGCAGTACTTC | CASSAGTGAYEQYF
TRBJ1-1 | 14 | - | TRBV19 | - | TGTGCCAGTACCGTACAGGGATTGAACACTGAAGCTTTCTTT | CASTVQGLNTEAFF
TRBJ2-2 | 16 | TRBD1 | TRBV2 | - | TGTGCCAGCAAAGGGGGCTGGCGGCCGAACACCGGGGAGCTGTTTTTT | CASKGGWRPNTGELFF
TRBJ1-6 | 13 | TRBD1 | TRBV5-1 | few | TGCGCCAGCAGTGGGACAGATAATTCACCCCTCCACTTT | CASSGTDNSPLHF
TRBJ1-1 | 16 | - | TRBV21-1 | - | TGTGCCAGCAGCAAGCGACAAAGACAGCTAAACACTGAAGCTTTCTTT | CASSKRQRQLNTEAFF
TRBJ2-5 | 14 | - | TRBV15 | - | TGTGCCACCAGCCCCCGGACAGCTAGAGAGACCCAGTACTTC | CATSPRTARETQYF
TRBJ1-5 | 16 | - | TRBV5-8 | - | TGTGCCAGCAGCTTGGCGTTGCACTATAGCAATCAGCCCCAGCATTTT | CASSLALHYSNQPQHF
TRBJ2-3 | 15 | TRBD1 | TRBV5-1 | - | TGCGCCAGCAGCTTGAGGACAGGGGGCACAGATACGCAGTATTTT | CASSLRTGGTDTQYF
TRBJ1-2 | 12 | - | TRBV6-6 | - | TGTGCCAGCAGTTCGAACAGGGATGGCTACACCTTC | CASSSNRDGYTF
TRBJ2-2 | 16 | - | TRBV6-6 | - | TGTGCCAGCAGTTACGGGGCGGGGAGAGGCACCGGGGAGCTGTTTTTT | CASSYGAGRGTGELFF
TRBJ1-1 | 12 | TRBD1 | TRBV12-5 | - | TGTGCTAGTGGTTTAGGACAGGGTGAAGCTTTCTTT | CASGLGQGEAFF
TRBJ1-4 | 15 | TRBD1 | TRBV19 | - | TGTGCCAGTAGTCCCGGGCCCACAGGGGTTGGAAAACTGTTTTTT | CASSPGPTGVGKLFF
TRBJ1-1 | 13 | - | TRBV2 | - | TGTGCCAGCAGTGGACACATGAACACTGAAGCTTTCTTT | CASSGHMNTEAFF
TRBJ1-5 | 13 | - | TRBV14 | - | TGTGCCAGCAGCCAAGCCCACGGGCAGCCCCAGCATTTT | CASSQAHGQPQHF
TRBJ1-1 | 11 | - | TRBV6-5 | - | TGTGCCAGCAGTTTTCGAACAGAAGCTTTCTTT | CASSFRTEAFF
TRBJ1-5 | 18 | TRBD1 | TRBV6-7 | once | TGTGCCAGCAGTTTCAGTTTGGACAGGACATATAGCAATCAGCCCCAGCATTTT | CASSFSLDRTYSNQPQHF
TRBJ1-1 | 15 | TRBD1 | TRBV11-2 | - | TGTGCCAGCAGCGAACGGGACAGGGGGGTGACTGAAGCTTTCTTT | CASSERDRGVTEAFF
TRBJ1-2 | 16 | TRBD1 | TRBV25-1 | - | TGTGCCAGCAGTGAATGGGGCGACAGGGGGTACTATGGCTACACCTTC | CASSEWGDRGYYGYTF
TRBJ2-2 | 14 | - | TRBV7-3 | - | TGTGCCAGCAGCCCCAACAGGGACACCGGGGAGCTGTTTTTT | CASSPNRDTGELFF